This T cell receptor beta chain was captured by sequencing in a study of cytomegalovirus exposure and HLA in healthy donors. Some clones are missing from TCRdb's copy, which holds only in-frame ones; the method was immunoSEQ multiplex PCR. The data contain some 180,000 clones, about 81% of them singletons. To note about this clone: Its antigen is unknown.

Regarding the study as a whole: According to the study, approximately 150 TCR beta chains were cytomegalovirus-associated. Reports described diagnosis of cytomegalovirus status by the classifier as highly specific and sensitive. Specific recognition of CMV antigens was confirmed in vitro for a few chains (all CMV-associated).

The CDR3 length is 13 residues. Per germline, CDR1 SQVTM and CDR2 ANQGSEA. V lost 1 base and J lost 3, with 10 bases in between. The chain uses TRBV29-1 and TRBJ2-7; D remains ambiguous. This receptor was identified in a woman in her thirties in good health and CMV-seronegative. Sequencing input: PBMCs. CDR3 region: CSVEVGSGYEQYF. The DNA for the CDR3 is TGCAGCGTTGAAGTCGGTTCCGGCTACGAGCAGTACTTC.